These 2 T cell receptor beta chains were sequenced from one sample in a study of CXCR3-negative and CXCR3-positive naive CD8 T cells. The authors prepared UMI-labeled TRB cDNA libraries by 5' RACE. No DNA is given; TCRdb re-called the 5' RACE reads and lists each CDR3 protein once. The sample is made up of over 100,000 distinct CDR3 sequences, and the top ten hold about 0.35% of it. Whole-study findings and limits: Comparison of naive cells showed more hydrophobic TRB CDR3s in CXCR3-positive than in CXCR3-negative naive cells.

The antigens these receptors bind are not known. The source material was naive CXCR3+ CD8+ T cells from blood. As to subset: CD45RO-CCR7+CD27+CD95- naive CD8+ T cells expressing CXCR3 (TNR3+). All receptors derive from a human donor in good health. Some clones in this sample may be carry-over from other donors' samples.

V usage is TRBV15 and J usage is TRBJ2-7; TCRdb lists TRBD1, though no DNA is available to test this call. The CDR3 covers 14 residues. The germline V gene has CDR1 LNHNV and CDR2 YYDKDF (reference sequence). The CDR3 protein is CATSPRVTGYEQYF.

The chain combines TRBV4-1 with TRBJ2-1. CDR3 length: 13 amino acids. Germline V lookup: CDR1 MGHRA, CDR2 YSYEKL. The CDR3 protein is CASSQGRSNEQFF.